The clone carrying this TCR beta chain is medium-sized. Data came from immunoSEQ multiplex PCR; TCRdb stores just in-frame clones and leaves some out. This sample has 85,000 to 100,000 clones, with under 95% found just once. The source of the sample is a study of T cell responses to AZD1222 COVID-19 vaccine. Trimming took off 7 bases at V and 4 bases at J, with 13 bases between the two ends. Per the germline V gene, CDR1 is SGHAT and CDR2 is FQNNGV. CDR3 length equals 13 residues. The sequencing here drew on peripheral blood, taken on day 0 of AZD1222 vaccination. The TCR comes from an adult in good health. The chain couples TRBV11-2 to TRBJ1-2; D unclear. Here the CDR3 reads CASTLLGGYGYTF. CDR3 nucleotide sequence: TGTGCCAGCACCCTCCTCGGAGGCTATGGCTACACCTTC.